This T cell receptor (beta chain) was identified in a study of blood T cell repertoires in COVID-19. This table comes from immunoSEQ multiplex PCR, and its TCRdb copy is limited to in-frame clones, with some not included. The data hold fewer than 300,000 clones, with 80% to 90% observed a single time. V lost 4 bases and J lost 4; bases outside the gene matches: 1. Germline V gene lookup returns CDR1 SNHLY and CDR2 FYNNEI. The CDR3 spans 15 residues. The rearrangement links TRBV2 to TRBJ2-2, with 12 bases identical to TRBD2. Sequencing was carried out using peripheral blood. The TCR sequence derives from a man younger than 40 with acute or convalescent COVID-19. For the CDR3, the DNA is TGTGCCAGCAGTGGACTAGCGGGGGCCACCGGGGAGCTGTTTTTT. Protein sequence: CASSGLAGATGELFF.